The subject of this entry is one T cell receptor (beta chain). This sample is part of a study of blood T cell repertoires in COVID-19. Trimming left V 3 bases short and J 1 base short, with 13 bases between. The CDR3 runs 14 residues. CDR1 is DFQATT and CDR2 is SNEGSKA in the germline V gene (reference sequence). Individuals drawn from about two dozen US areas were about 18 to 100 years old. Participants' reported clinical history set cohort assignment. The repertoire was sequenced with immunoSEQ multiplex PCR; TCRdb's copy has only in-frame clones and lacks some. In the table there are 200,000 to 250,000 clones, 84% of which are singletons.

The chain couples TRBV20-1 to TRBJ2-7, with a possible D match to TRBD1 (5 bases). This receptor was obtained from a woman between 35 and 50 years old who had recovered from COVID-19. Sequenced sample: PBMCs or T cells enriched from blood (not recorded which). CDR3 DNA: TGCAGTGCTAGTGTGGGGCGCGCATCCTACGAGCAGTACGTC. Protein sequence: CSASVGRASYEQYV.